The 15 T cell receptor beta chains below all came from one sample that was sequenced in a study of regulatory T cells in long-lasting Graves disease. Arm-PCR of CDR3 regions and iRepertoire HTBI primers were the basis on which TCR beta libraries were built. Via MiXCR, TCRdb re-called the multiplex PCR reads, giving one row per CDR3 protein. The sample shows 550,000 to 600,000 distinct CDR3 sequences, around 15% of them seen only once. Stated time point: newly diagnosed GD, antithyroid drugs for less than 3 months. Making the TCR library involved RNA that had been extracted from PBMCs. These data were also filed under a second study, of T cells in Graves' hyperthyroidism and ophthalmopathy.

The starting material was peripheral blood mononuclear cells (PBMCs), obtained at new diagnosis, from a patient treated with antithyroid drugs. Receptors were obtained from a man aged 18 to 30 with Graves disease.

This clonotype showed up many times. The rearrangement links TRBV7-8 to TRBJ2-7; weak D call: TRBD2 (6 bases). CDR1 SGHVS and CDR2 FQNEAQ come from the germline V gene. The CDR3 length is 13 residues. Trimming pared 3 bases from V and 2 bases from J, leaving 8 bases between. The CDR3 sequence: CASSLAGTYEQYF. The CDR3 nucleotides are TGTGCCAGCAGCTTGGCGGGGACCTACGAGCAGTACTTC.

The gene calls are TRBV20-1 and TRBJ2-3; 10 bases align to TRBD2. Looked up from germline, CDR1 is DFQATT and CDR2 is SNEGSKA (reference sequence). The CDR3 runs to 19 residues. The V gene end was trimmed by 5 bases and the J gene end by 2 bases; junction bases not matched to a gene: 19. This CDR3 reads CSAWWASGSTVLTTDTQYF. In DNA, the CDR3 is TGCAGTGCTTGGTGGGCTAGCGGGAGTACAGTTCTTACCACAGATACGCAGTATTTT.

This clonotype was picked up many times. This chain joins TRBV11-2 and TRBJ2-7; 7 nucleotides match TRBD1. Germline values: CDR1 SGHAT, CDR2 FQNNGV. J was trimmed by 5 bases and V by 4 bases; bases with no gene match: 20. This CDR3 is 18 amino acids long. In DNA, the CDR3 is TGTGCCAGCAGCTGGGGACAGACAACGCGCTTAAACTGGGACGAGCAGTACTTC. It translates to CASSWGQTTRLNWDEQYF.

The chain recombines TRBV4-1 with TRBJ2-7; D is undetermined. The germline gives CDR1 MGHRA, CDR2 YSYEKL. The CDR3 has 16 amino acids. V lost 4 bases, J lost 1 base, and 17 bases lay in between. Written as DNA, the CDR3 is TGCGCCAGCAGCCTATCCCCCCAACTAAAATCCTACGAGCAGTACTTC. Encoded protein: CASSLSPQLKSYEQYF.

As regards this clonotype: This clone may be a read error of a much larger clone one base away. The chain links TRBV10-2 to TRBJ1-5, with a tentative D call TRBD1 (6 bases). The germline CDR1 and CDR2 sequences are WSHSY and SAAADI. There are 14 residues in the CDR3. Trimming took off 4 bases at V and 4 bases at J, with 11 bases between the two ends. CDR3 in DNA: TGCGCCAGCAGTGGACAGGCCTCGAATCAGCCCCAGCATTTT. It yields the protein CASSGQASNQPQHF.

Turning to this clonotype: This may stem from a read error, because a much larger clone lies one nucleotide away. The DNA for the CDR3 is TGTGCCTGGAGTGTAAATGGAGGTGGTGAGCAGTACTTC. This translates into CAWSVNGGGEQYF. The chain combines TRBV30 with TRBJ2-7; possibly TRBD2 for D (5 bases). Germline CDR1 reads GTSNPN; CDR2 reads SVGIG (reference sequence). Trimming removed 0 bases from V and 7 bases from J, with 13 bases in between. The CDR3 has 13 amino acids.

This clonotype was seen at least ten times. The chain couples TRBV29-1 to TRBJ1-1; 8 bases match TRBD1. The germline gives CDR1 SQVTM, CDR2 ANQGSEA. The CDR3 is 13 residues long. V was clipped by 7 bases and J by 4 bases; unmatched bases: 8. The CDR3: CSATKGTGTEAFF. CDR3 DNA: TGCAGCGCGACAAAGGGGACAGGCACTGAAGCTTTCTTT.

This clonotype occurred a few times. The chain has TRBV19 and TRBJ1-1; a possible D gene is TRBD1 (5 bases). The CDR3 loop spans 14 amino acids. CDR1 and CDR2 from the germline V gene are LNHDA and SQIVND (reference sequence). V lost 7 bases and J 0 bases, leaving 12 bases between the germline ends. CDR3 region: CASMGVSMNTEAFF. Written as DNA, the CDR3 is TGTGCCAGTATGGGGGTCTCAATGAACACTGAAGCTTTCTTT.

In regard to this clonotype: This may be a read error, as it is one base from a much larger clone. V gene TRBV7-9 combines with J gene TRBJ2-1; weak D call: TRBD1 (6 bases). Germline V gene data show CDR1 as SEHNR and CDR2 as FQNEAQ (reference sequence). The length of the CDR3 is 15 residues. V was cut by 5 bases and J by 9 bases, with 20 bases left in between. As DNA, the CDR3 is TGTGCCAGCAGCCCACGACAGGCCGCGGTTTGTGAGCAGTTCTTC. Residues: CASSPRQAAVCEQFF.

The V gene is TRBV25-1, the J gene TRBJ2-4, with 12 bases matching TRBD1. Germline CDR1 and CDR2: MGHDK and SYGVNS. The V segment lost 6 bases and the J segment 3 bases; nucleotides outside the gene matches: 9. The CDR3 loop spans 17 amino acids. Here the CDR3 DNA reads TGTGCCAGCAGGGCCGGGACAGGGGGCTCGGGCAAAAACATTCAGTACTTC. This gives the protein CASRAGTGGSGKNIQYF.

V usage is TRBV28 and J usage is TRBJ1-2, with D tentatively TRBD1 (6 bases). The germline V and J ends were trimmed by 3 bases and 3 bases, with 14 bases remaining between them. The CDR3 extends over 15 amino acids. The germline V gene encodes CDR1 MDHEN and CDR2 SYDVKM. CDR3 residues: CASSFWDKGDYGYTF. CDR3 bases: TGTGCCAGCAGTTTTTGGGACAAAGGGGACTATGGCTACACCTTC.

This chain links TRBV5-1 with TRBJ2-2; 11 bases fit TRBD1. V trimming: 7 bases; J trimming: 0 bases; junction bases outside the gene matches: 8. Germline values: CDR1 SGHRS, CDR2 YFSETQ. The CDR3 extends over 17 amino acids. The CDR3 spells CASRTGTGGPNTGELFF. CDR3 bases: TGCGCCAGCCGCACCGGGACAGGGGGTCCGAACACCGGGGAGCTGTTTTTT. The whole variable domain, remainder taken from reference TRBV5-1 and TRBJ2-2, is KAGVTQTPRYLIKTRGQQVTLSCSPISGHRSVSWYQQTPGQGLQFLFEYFSETQRNKGNFPGRFSGRQFSNSRSEMNVSTLELGDSALYLCASRTGTGGPNTGELFFGEGSRLTVL.

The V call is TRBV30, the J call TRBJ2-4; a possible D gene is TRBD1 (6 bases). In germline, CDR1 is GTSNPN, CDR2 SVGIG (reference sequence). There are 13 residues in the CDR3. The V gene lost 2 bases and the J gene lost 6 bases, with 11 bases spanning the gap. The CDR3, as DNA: TGTGCCTGGAGTTCAGGGGCCCTAAACATTCAGTACTTC. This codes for CAWSSGALNIQYF.

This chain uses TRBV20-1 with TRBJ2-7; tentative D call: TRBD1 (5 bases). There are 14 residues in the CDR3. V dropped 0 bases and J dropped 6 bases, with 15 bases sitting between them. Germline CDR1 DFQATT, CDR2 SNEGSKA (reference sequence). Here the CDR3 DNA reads TGCAGTGCTAGAGATCAGGGCCTCGGTAGCGAGCAGTACTTC. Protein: CSARDQGLGSEQYF.

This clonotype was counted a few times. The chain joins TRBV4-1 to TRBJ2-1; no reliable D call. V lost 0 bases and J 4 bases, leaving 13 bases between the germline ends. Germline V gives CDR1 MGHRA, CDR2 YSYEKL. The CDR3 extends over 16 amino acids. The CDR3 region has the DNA TGCGCCAGCAGCCAAGAACGGCTAGTGAGGTACAATGAGCAGTTCTTC. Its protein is CASSQERLVRYNEQFF.